These 22 T cell receptor beta chains share one sample of origin, sequenced in a study of CD8+ T cells in alopecia areata. Sequencing used cDNA as its template, made by extracting RNA and reverse transcribing it. TCRdb's table, derived via immunoSEQ multiplex PCR, lists solely in-frame clones and lacks some. The sample records roughly 150,000 clones, 55% being singletons. Sequenced material: CD4+ T cells sorted from blood. The receptor set was obtained from a human donor in good health.

The V gene is TRBV6-6, the J gene TRBJ1-5; tentative D call: TRBD1 (5 bases). The V gene's germline CDR1 is MNHNY and CDR2 SVGAGI (reference sequence). CDR3 length: 15 amino acids. The ends were cut back, 8 bases at V and 1 base at J, with 15 bases in the middle. CDR3 amino acids: CASGPRGVSNQPQHF. The DNA of the CDR3 is TGTGCCAGCGGCCCACGGGGCGTAAGCAATCAGCCCCAGCATTTT.

The chain links TRBV10-3 to TRBJ2-7; perhaps TRBD1 as D (5 bases). The CDR3 extends over 15 amino acids. Germline V lookup: CDR1 ENHRY, CDR2 SYGVKD. The V gene lost 6 bases and the J gene lost 2 bases, with 17 bases spanning the gap. CDR3 nucleotide sequence: TGTGCCATCAGGGAAGACAGAAGGTCCCCCTACGAGCAGTACTTC. Translating gives CAIREDRRSPYEQYF.

The chain links TRBV23-1 to TRBJ1-1, with D tentatively TRBD1 (6 bases). TRBV23-1 is an ORF for which the function is uncertain. This CDR3 contains 12 residues. V shed 3 bases and J shed 7 bases, with 9 bases lying between them. CDR3 DNA: TGCGCCAGCAGTCATTGGACAGTTGAAGCTTTCTTT. Its protein product is CASSHWTVEAFF.

This clone was found a few times. The V and J genes are TRBV11-2 and TRBJ2-7; a weak D match, TRBD2 (7 bases). V gave up 1 base and J gave up 3 bases, with 16 bases separating them. The CDR3 runs to 16 residues. The V gene's germline CDR1 is SGHAT and CDR2 FQNNGV. The CDR3 here is CASSLGGGREGYEQYF. The CDR3 coding sequence is TGTGCCAGCAGCTTAGGAGGGGGGAGGGAAGGCTACGAGCAGTACTTC.

The J gene is TRBJ2-3, the V gene TRBV29-1; D call uncertain. V shed 5 bases and J shed 4 bases, with 19 bases lying between them. The CDR3 spans 15 residues. CDR1 is SQVTM and CDR2 is ANQGSEA in the germline V gene. CDR3 region: CSVFPRSRAADTQYF. The CDR3 nucleotides read TGCAGCGTTTTTCCCCGGAGTCGGGCGGCAGATACGCAGTATTTT.

The table lists this clone with a few counts. This rearrangement joins TRBV5-1 to TRBJ2-4, with D perhaps matching TRBD1 or TRBD2 (6 bases each). V was trimmed by 5 bases and J by 6 bases, leaving 9 bases between them. This CDR3 has 12 amino acids. CDR1 SGHRS and CDR2 YFSETQ come from the germline V gene. The CDR3 spells CASSEGGNIQYF. The CDR3 DNA follows: TGCGCCAGCAGTGAGGGGGGAAACATTCAGTACTTC.

The J gene is TRBJ2-2, the V gene TRBV6-6, with TRBD2 identical over 7 bases. The CDR3 loop spans 15 amino acids. In germline, CDR1 is MNHNY, CDR2 SVGAGI (reference sequence). Trimming took 0 bases from V and 6 from J; bases not matched to a gene: 4. The DNA for the CDR3 is TGTGCCAGCAGTTACTCGCGGGAGAGGGCCGGGGAGCTGTTTTTT. Residues: CASSYSRERAGELFF.

The rearrangement links TRBV23-1 to TRBJ1-1; D uncertain. Being an ORF, TRBV23-1 has a function that is uncertain. The CDR3 runs to 12 residues. Trimming left V 0 bases short and J 7 bases short, with 6 bases between. The CDR3: CASSQSWGEAFF. DNA of the CDR3: TGCGCCAGCAGTCAATCATGGGGTGAAGCTTTCTTT.

V and J are TRBV27 and TRBJ2-5; D is unresolved. V was cut by 3 bases and J by 5 bases, with 1 base left in between. CDR1 MNHEY and CDR2 SMNVEV come from the germline V gene (reference sequence). This CDR3 is 10 amino acids long. CDR3 bases: TGTGCCAGCAGTTTTGAGACCCAGTACTTC. This sequence encodes CASSFETQYF.

The rearrangement links TRBV2 to TRBJ2-5; the D is unclear. Germline values: CDR1 SNHLY, CDR2 FYNNEI. The CDR3 totals 12 residues. With 6 bases removed from V and 4 bases from J, the gap between germline ends came to 9 bases. The CDR3 nucleotides read TGTGCCAGCAGGGCCCTTTCAGAGACCCAGTACTTC. It encodes CASRALSETQYF.

Regarding this clone: Other nucleotide sequences from this sample produce the same CDR3. The V and J genes are TRBV28 and TRBJ1-2; weak D call: TRBD1 (5 bases). CDR1 and CDR2 (germline): MDHEN, SYDVKM. The length of the CDR3 is 13 residues. Trimming stripped 2 bases from V and 6 bases from J, with 10 bases between. The CDR3 DNA follows: TGTGCCAGCAGTTTAGGCAGAGGGGATGGCTACACCTTC. It translates to CASSLGRGDGYTF.

This clone appeared a few times. This sequence joins TRBV28 and TRBJ2-3; 10 bases align to TRBD2. The CDR3 totals 14 residues. With 7 bases clipped from V and 9 bases from J, the junction kept 10 bases outside the gene matches. Germline CDR1 reads MDHEN; CDR2 reads SYDVKM. This chain's CDR3 is CASNHHSGRRTQYF. The CDR3 coding sequence is TGTGCCAGCAATCACCATAGCGGGAGGCGGACGCAGTATTTT.

CDR3: CASSPPGPGPLSRSAKNIQYF. The CDR3 DNA reads as TGTGCCAGCTCACCACCGGGGCCGGGACCCCTAAGCCGTTCAGCCAAAAACATTCAGTACTTC. V gene TRBV18 combines with J gene TRBJ2-4; D possibly matches TRBD1 or TRBD2 (5 bases each). The CDR3 loop spans 21 amino acids. Germline CDR1 is KGHSH and CDR2 is LQKENI. Trimming removed 0 bases at V and 0 bases at J, with 24 bases between. Combining the CDR3 with reference TRBV18 and TRBJ2-4 gives the whole variable domain NAGVMQNPRHLVRRRGQEARLRCSPMKGHSHVYWYRQLPEEGLKFMVYLQKENIIDESGMPKERFSAEFPKEGPSILRIQQVVRGDSAAYFCASSPPGPGPLSRSAKNIQYFGAGTRLSVL.

The chain combines TRBV27 with TRBJ2-3; 7 nucleotides align to TRBD2. CDR1 is MNHEY, CDR2 SMNVEV, per germline (reference sequence). With 5 bases clipped from V and 3 bases from J, the junction kept 8 bases outside the gene matches. CDR3 length: 15 amino acids. As DNA, the CDR3 is TGTGCCAGCAGTCCCGGTGGTAGCGGGACAGATACGCAGTATTTT. Its translation is CASSPGGSGTDTQYF.

The rearrangement links TRBV30 to TRBJ2-6; no clear D. Germline V gene sequence: CDR1 GTSNPN, CDR2 SVGIG (reference sequence). The CDR3 sequence is 14 residues long. With 7 bases removed from V and 0 bases from J, the gap between germline ends came to 10 bases. CDR3 sequence (DNA): TGTGCCTTAAGACCGTTCTCTGGGGCCAACGTCCTGACTTTC. This codes for CALRPFSGANVLTF.

This clone was observed a handful of times. The chain recombines TRBV2 with TRBJ2-7, with 7 positions matching TRBD1. Germline assignment: CDR1 SNHLY and CDR2 FYNNEI. V shed 7 bases and J 7 bases; nucleotides not matched to a gene: 10. CDR3 length: 13 amino acids. CDR3 sequence (DNA): TGTGCCAGCAATGCTGACAGGGTCAGGGAGCAGTACTTC. Translated: CASNADRVREQYF.

The rearrangement uses TRBV20-1 and TRBJ2-7; D is possibly TRBD2 (5 bases). The germline V gene has CDR1 DFQATT and CDR2 SNEGSKA (reference sequence). V shed 3 bases and J shed 4 bases, with 7 bases lying between them. The CDR3 runs 11 residues. In nucleotides, the CDR3 is TGCAGTGCTAGTTCGGGGTACGAGCAGTACTTC. This sequence encodes CSASSGYEQYF.

The chain is built from TRBV4-2 and TRBJ1-2; D is possibly TRBD1 (5 bases). The length of the CDR3 is 15 residues. Trimming left V 0 bases short and J 8 bases short, with 16 bases between. In germline, CDR1 is LGHNA, CDR2 YNFKEQ. CDR3 loop: CASSQDLGGWEGYTF. The CDR3 DNA follows: TGTGCCAGCAGCCAAGATCTCGGGGGATGGGAAGGCTACACCTTC.

V and J are TRBV27 and TRBJ2-1; D might be TRBD2 (5 bases). The CDR3 sequence is 16 residues long. V was shortened by 5 bases and J by 3 bases, with 17 bases between the two germline ends. Germline CDR1 and CDR2: MNHEY and SMNVEV (reference sequence). The CDR3 here is CASSMALGRDYNEQFF. CDR3 sequence (DNA): TGTGCCAGCAGTATGGCCTTGGGTCGGGACTACAATGAGCAGTTCTTC.

The V gene is TRBV30, the J gene TRBJ2-5, with 12 bases fitting TRBD2. This CDR3 has 15 amino acids. Germline V gene sequence: CDR1 GTSNPN, CDR2 SVGIG (reference sequence). J lost 1 base, V lost 2 bases, and 2 bases had no gene match. CDR3 coding DNA: TGTGCCTGGAGTCGGACTAGCGGGGCCCAAGAGACCCAGTACTTC. It codes for CAWSRTSGAQETQYF.

CDR3 nucleotides: TGCAGCGTTGTGACGCGGCGAGAGACCCAGTACTTC. Encoded protein: CSVVTRRETQYF. This chain joins TRBV29-1 and TRBJ2-5; D remains unclear. This CDR3 is built from 12 residues. Trimming took 4 bases from V and 4 from J, leaving 10 bases between them. Germline lookup yields CDR1 SQVTM and CDR2 ANQGSEA.

The chain couples TRBV5-1 to TRBJ2-3; D uncertain. The CDR3 covers 12 residues. From germline, CDR1 is SGHRS and CDR2 YFSETQ. Trimming took 0 bases from V and 4 from J, leaving 3 bases between them. CDR3 protein: CASSLESDTQYF. In DNA form, the CDR3 reads TGCGCCAGCAGCTTGGAATCAGATACGCAGTATTTT.